One sample yielded the 13 T cell receptor beta chains listed below, sequenced in a study of T cells after posttransplantation cyclophosphamide (dated by TCRdb to 2016 to 2017). The sample's treatment or condition label, in plain terms: high-dose cyclophosphamide on days +3 and +4 as single-agent GVHD prophylaxis. Busulfan and fludarabine conditioning, a related or unrelated marrow graft, and cyclophosphamide on days +3 and +4 were given to PTCy patients. Libraries were made using the immunoSEQ multiplex PCR assay. This immuneACCESS table, as held by TCRdb, lists in-frame sequences with V and J called but not all clones. Of the missing ones, under half trace to an unresolved V gene in checked studies; the others have no known cause. The table for this sample lists 3,000 to 3,500 clones; around 75% of them were counted only once. About 8.8% of the sample goes to the ten largest clones. The material sequenced was PBMCs, taken less than 200 days after allogeneic stem cell transplant with posttransplant cyclophosphamide. The receptor source for this set is a male patient aged 60 to 75 who received an allogeneic stem cell transplant from a related donor and was CMV-positive. In patients who had a transplant, some T cells may come from the graft donor.

This chain joins TRBV15 and TRBJ2-1; 8 bases fit TRBD1. J gave up 6 bases and V 3 bases, and 10 bases lay outside the gene matches. Germline-derived CDR1 and CDR2 are LNHNV and YYDKDF (reference sequence). The CDR3 has 16 residues. The CDR3 region has the DNA TGTGCCACCAGCAGGGCGAGACAGGGGCGACCCAATGAGCAGTTCTTC. It specifies CATSRARQGRPNEQFF.

This clone was seen a single time. The chain employs TRBV21-1 and TRBJ2-7; whether TRBD1, the table's D call, matches the DNA was not checked. TRBV21-1 is tagged as a pseudogene. The CDR3 has 16 amino acids. CDR3 sequence: CASSKSLDRSSYEQYF. The DNA for the CDR3 is TGTGCCAGCAGCAAATCCCTGGACAGGAGCTCCTACGAGCAGTACTTC.

The chain has TRBV19 and TRBJ2-1; TRBD2 agrees at 12 bases. The CDR3 is made up of 16 amino acids. CDR1 and CDR2 from the germline V gene are LNHDA and SQIVND (reference sequence). The V gene end was trimmed by 4 bases and the J gene end by 4 bases; junction bases not matched to a gene: 5. Written as DNA, the CDR3 is TGTGCCAGTAGTACGTCCCTAGCGGGAGGGTACAATGAGCAGTTCTTC. Translation gives CASSTSLAGGYNEQFF.

The chain employs TRBV28 and TRBJ1-4; D is unclear. CDR1 MDHEN and CDR2 SYDVKM come from the germline V gene. The CDR3 sequence is 14 residues long. V lost 2 bases and J 11 bases, leaving 15 bases between the germline ends. The CDR3 coding sequence is TGTGCCAGCAGTTTAACCCCGCGGAGGGAGAAACTGTTTTTT. Encoded protein: CASSLTPRREKLFF. Together with reference TRBV28 and TRBJ1-4, the CDR3 gives the full variable domain: DVKVTQSSRYLVKRTGEKVFLECVQDMDHENMFWYRQDPGLGLRLIYFSYDVKMKEKGDIPEGYSVSREKKERFSLILESASTNQTSMYLCASSLTPRREKLFFGSGTQLSVL.

The chain has TRBV4-1 and TRBJ2-7, with a possible D match to TRBD2 (5 bases). Germline V gene lookup returns CDR1 MGHRA and CDR2 YSYEKL. Trimming pared 4 bases from V and 3 bases from J, leaving 16 bases between. The CDR3 extends over 15 amino acids. CDR3 amino acids: CASSPTPAGYYEQYF. DNA for the CDR3: TGCGCCAGCAGCCCCACCCCCGCGGGTTACTACGAGCAGTACTTC.

CDR3 DNA sequence: TGTGCCTGGAGGGATCCTAGGGAGTTCTTCGATGGCTACACCTTC. Translating it yields CAWRDPREFFDGYTF. This chain links TRBV30 with TRBJ1-2; D unresolved. This CDR3 is built from 15 residues. The V end was cut by 3 bases, the J end by 6 bases, with 20 bases between. CDR1 and CDR2 from the germline V gene are GTSNPN and SVGIG (reference sequence).

The rearrangement links TRBV29-1 to TRBJ1-1, with 10 bases lining up with TRBD1. Germline CDR1 reads SQVTM; CDR2 reads ANQGSEA. The ends lost 6 bases at V and 1 base at J; junction bases unmatched: 5. The CDR3 length is 14 residues. The CDR3 loop is CSVGQGGPNTEAFF. In nucleotides, the CDR3 is TGCAGCGTCGGACAGGGGGGACCGAACACTGAAGCTTTCTTT.

The chain employs TRBV2 and TRBJ2-2; possibly TRBD2 for D (5 bases). V was cut by 4 bases and J by 6 bases, with 9 bases left in between. Germline V gives CDR1 SNHLY, CDR2 FYNNEI. This CDR3 has 13 amino acids. The CDR3 DNA is TGTGCCAGCAGTGTAGGGCGGGCCGGGGAGCTGTTTTTT. This codes for CASSVGRAGELFF.

Here the CDR3 reads CASSLRQGQANVLTF. CDR3 bases: TGTGCCAGTAGTCTTCGACAGGGACAGGCCAACGTCCTGACTTTC. The rearrangement links TRBV19 to TRBJ2-6, with 7 bases lining up with TRBD1. Germline V gene data show CDR1 as LNHDA and CDR2 as SQIVND (reference sequence). The CDR3 runs 15 residues. V shed 5 bases and J 6 bases; nucleotides not matched to a gene: 7. The entire variable domain, with the rest obtained from reference TRBV19 and TRBJ2-6, is as follows: DGGITQSPKYLFRKEGQNVTLSCEQNLNHDAMYWYRQDPGQGLRLIYYSQIVNDFQKGDIAEGYSVSREKKESFPLTVTSAQKNPTAFYLCASSLRQGQANVLTFGAGSRLTVL.

The rearrangement joins TRBV7-3 to TRBJ2-3; TRBD2 is a possible D gene (5 bases). The CDR3 runs to 14 residues. Germline assignment: CDR1 SGHTA and CDR2 FQGTGA. V shed 2 bases and J shed 1 base, with 7 bases lying between them. This CDR3 reads CASSLGRGTDTQYF. As DNA, the CDR3 is TGTGCCAGCAGCTTAGGGCGGGGCACAGATACGCAGTATTTT.

The chain has TRBV5-6 and TRBJ2-2; possibly TRBD1 for D (6 bases). Germline V CDR1 and CDR2: SGHDT, YYEEEE. V lost 0 bases and J 2 bases, leaving 8 bases between the germline ends. The CDR3 loop spans 15 amino acids. The CDR3: CASSLGRGNTGELFF. The CDR3 bases are TGTGCCAGCAGCTTGGGCAGGGGAAACACCGGGGAGCTGTTTTTT.

This chain connects TRBV6-5 to TRBJ1-2; TRBD1 aligns across 7 bases. V was pared by 6 bases and J by 12 bases, with 13 bases of the junction left unmatched. The CDR3 spans 13 residues. Germline CDR1 MNHEY, CDR2 SVGAGI. CDR3: CASSLNRQGEDTF. The CDR3 DNA reads as TGTGCCAGCAGCCTCAACCGACAGGGAGAGGACACCTTC.

The chain uses TRBV7-6 and TRBJ1-1; 10 nucleotides agree with TRBD1. There are 14 residues in the CDR3. Unmatched junction bases numbered 5, after V lost 4 bases and J lost 6 bases. Germline V gene sequence: CDR1 SGHVS, CDR2 FNYEAQ. CDR3 amino acids: CASSYDRGLAEAFF. Written as DNA, the CDR3 is TGTGCCAGCAGCTATGACAGGGGGCTGGCTGAAGCTTTCTTT. Drawing the rest from reference TRBV7-6 and TRBJ1-1, the complete variable domain is GAGVSQSPRYKVTKRGQDVALRCDPISGHVSLYWYRQALGQGPEFLTYFNYEAQQDKSGLPNDRFSAERPEGSISTLTIQRTEQRDSAMYRCASSYDRGLAEAFFGQGTRLTVV.